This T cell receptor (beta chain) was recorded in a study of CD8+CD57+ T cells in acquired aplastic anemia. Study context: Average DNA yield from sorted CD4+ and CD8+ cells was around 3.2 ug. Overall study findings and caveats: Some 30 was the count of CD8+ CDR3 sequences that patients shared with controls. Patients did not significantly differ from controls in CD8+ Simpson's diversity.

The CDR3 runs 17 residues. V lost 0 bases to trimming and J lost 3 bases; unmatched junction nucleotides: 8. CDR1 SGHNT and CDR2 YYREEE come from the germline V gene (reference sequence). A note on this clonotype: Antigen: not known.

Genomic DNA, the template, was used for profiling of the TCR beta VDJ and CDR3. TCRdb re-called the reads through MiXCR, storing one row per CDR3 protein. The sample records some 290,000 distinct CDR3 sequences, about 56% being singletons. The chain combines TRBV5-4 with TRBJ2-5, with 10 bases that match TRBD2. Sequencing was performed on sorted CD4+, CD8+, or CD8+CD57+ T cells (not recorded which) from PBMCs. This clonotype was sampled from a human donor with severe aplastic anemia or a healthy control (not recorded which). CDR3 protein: CASSLASLAGDKETQYF. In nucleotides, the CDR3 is TGTGCCAGCAGCTTGGCCTCGCTAGCGGGGGATAAAGAGACCCAGTACTTC.